This T cell receptor beta chain originates from a study of control samples from healthy donors and cancer patients. The V end was cut by 2 bases, the J end by 3 bases, with 7 bases between. This CDR3 contains 13 residues. The germline gives CDR1 SGHTS, CDR2 YDEGEE. The table came from immunoSEQ multiplex PCR; TCRdb's copy has only in-frame clones and leaves some out. The repertoire consists of roughly 28,000 clones, with around 80% occurring once and the leading ten covering about 20%. The TCR was taken from a man in his 60s with head and neck cancer. The material sequenced was PBMCs. The rearrangement uses TRBV5-8 and TRBJ2-3; no reliable D call. In DNA, the CDR3 is TGTGCCAGCAGCTTTGACGGTACAGATACGCAGTATTTT. Translation: CASSFDGTDTQYF. The variable domain in full, with the rest retrieved from reference TRBV5-8 and TRBJ2-3, is EAGVTQSPTHLIKTRGQQATLRCSPISGHTSVYWYQQALGLGLQFLLWYDEGEERNRGNFPPRFSGRQFPNYSSELNVNALELEDSALYLCASSFDGTDTQYFGPGTRLTVL.